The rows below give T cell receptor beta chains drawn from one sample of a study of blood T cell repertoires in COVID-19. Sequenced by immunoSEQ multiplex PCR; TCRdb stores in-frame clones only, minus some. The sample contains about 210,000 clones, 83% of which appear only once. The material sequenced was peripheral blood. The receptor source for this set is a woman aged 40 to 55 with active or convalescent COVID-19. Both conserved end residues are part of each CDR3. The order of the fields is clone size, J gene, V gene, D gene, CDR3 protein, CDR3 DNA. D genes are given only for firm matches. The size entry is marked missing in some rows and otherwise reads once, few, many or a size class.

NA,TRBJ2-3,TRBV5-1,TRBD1,CASSLGTGLADTQYF,TGCGCCAGCAGCTTGGGGACAGGGCTGGCAGATACGCAGTATTTT
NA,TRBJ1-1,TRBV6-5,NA,CASSYSSGGTEAFF,TGTGCCAGCAGTTACTCATCGGGGGGCACTGAAGCTTTCTTT
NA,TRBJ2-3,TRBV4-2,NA,CASSRLGGRTTDTQYF,TGTGCCAGCAGCCGTCTGGGCGGGCGGACCACAGATACGCAGTATTTT
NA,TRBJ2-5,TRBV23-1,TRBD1,CASSQSGTGGGRRETQYF,TGCGCCAGCAGTCAGTCCGGGACAGGGGGCGGCCGGAGGGAGACCCAGTACTTC
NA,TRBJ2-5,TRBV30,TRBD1,CAWSRGQGAGETQYF,TGTGCCTGGAGCCGCGGACAGGGGGCGGGAGAGACCCAGTACTTC
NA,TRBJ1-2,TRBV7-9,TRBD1,CASSPGTGGHGYTF,TGTGCCAGCAGCCCAGGGACAGGGGGCCATGGCTACACCTTC
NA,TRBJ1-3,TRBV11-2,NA,CASSSRQALDTIYF,TGTGCCAGCAGCTCGCGACAGGCGTTAGACACCATATATTTT
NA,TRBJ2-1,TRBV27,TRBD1,CASSSRLAQGTGAEQFF,TGTGCCAGCAGTTCGCGGCTCGCGCAAGGGACAGGCGCGGAGCAGTTCTTC
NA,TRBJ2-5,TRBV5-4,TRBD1,CASSLARQGGKETQYF,TGTGCCAGCAGCTTGGCTAGACAGGGGGGGAAAGAGACCCAGTACTTC
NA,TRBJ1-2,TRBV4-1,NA,CASSQDRGGNYGYTF,TGCGCCAGCAGCCAAGATCGGGGAGGGAACTATGGCTACACCTTC
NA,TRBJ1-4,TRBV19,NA,CASGVLMGAEKLFF,TGTGCCAGTGGAGTATTAATGGGAGCTGAAAAACTGTTTTTT
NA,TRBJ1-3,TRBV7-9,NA,CASSLAAGSLGNTIYF,TGTGCCAGCAGCTTAGCTGCGGGATCTCTCGGAAACACCATATATTTT
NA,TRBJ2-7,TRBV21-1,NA,CASLGGQARRYEQYF,TGTGCCAGCCTCGGGGGGCAGGCCCGGCGGTACGAGCAGTACTTC
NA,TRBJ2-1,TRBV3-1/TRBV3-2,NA,CASSQDQPTSNEQFF,TGTGCCAGCAGCCAAGATCAACCGACATCTAATGAGCAGTTCTTC
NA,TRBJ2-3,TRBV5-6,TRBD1,CASSSYLQGGSYDTQYF,TGTGCCAGCAGCTCGTACCTCCAAGGGGGCTCATATGATACGCAGTATTTT
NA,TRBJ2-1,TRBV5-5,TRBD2,CASSLESGGHNEQFF,TGTGCCAGCAGCTTGGAAAGCGGGGGGCACAATGAGCAGTTCTTC
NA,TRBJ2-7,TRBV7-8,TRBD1,CASSLGGQGYEQYF,TGTGCCAGCAGCTTAGGCGGACAGGGCTACGAGCAGTACTTC
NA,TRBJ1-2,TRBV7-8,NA,CASSLDGAGRGYTF,TGTGCCAGCAGCTTAGATGGAGCCGGTCGGGGCTACACCTTC
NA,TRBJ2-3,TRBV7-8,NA,CASSSPTGLGTDTQYF,TGTGCCAGCAGCTCCCCCACAGGGCTTGGCACAGATACGCAGTATTTT
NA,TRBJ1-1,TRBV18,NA,CASSPPERVNTEAFF,TGTGCCAGCTCACCACCGGAGAGGGTTAACACTGAAGCTTTCTTT
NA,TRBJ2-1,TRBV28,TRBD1,CASSTPGQGNEQFF,TGTGCCAGCAGCACCCCGGGACAGGGGAATGAGCAGTTCTTC
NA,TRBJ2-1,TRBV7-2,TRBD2,CASSLVLAGGGYNEQFF,TGTGCCAGCAGCTTAGTACTAGCGGGAGGGGGGTACAATGAGCAGTTCTTC
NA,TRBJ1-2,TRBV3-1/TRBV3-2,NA,CASSQSAGTTHYGYTF,TGTGCCAGCAGCCAGTCCGCAGGCACCACTCACTATGGCTACACCTTC
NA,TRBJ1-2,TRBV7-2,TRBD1,CASTVRGPGNYGYTF,TGTGCCAGTACCGTCAGGGGGCCTGGGAACTATGGCTACACCTTC
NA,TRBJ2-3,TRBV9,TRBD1,CASSPQTGVDTQYF,TGTGCCAGCAGCCCCCAAACAGGGGTAGATACGCAGTATTTT
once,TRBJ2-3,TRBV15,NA,CATSRDGVGDTQYF,TGTGCCACCAGCAGAGACGGGGTCGGAGATACGCAGTATTTT
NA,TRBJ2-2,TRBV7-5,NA,CARSLARPTGELFF,TGTGCCAGAAGCTTAGCTAGGCCCACCGGGGAGCTGTTTTTT
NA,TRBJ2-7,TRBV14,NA,CASSQSGQSYEQYF,TGTGCCAGCAGCCAATCTGGACAGTCCTACGAGCAGTACTTC
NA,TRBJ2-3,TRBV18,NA,CASSQRAVGTDTQYF,TGTGCCAGCTCACAGAGGGCCGTGGGCACAGATACGCAGTATTTT
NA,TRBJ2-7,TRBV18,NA,CASSPSGAEYEQYF,TGTGCCAGCTCACCGTCAGGGGCGGAATACGAGCAGTACTTC
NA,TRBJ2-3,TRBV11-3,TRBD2,CASSALGGRTPSTDTQYF,TGTGCCAGCAGCGCCCTAGGCGGGAGGACGCCTAGCACAGATACGCAGTATTTT
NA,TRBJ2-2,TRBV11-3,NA,CASTPGLRSSPNTGELFF,TGTGCCAGCACCCCTGGACTCCGTTCTTCACCGAACACCGGGGAGCTGTTTTTT
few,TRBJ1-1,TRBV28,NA,CASSPASGARAEAFF,TGTGCCAGCAGTCCCGCGTCAGGGGCGAGGGCTGAAGCTTTCTTT
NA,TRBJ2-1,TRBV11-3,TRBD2,CASSRRTRDDNEQFF,TGTGCCAGCAGCCGTCGGACTAGAGACGACAATGAGCAGTTCTTC
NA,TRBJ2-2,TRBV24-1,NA,CATSDLGWGDTGELFF,TGTGCCACCAGTGATTTGGGATGGGGGGACACCGGGGAGCTGTTTTTT
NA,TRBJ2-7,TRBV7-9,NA,CASSLAGGLSYEQYF,TGTGCCAGCAGCTTAGCCGGGGGGCTATCCTACGAGCAGTACTTC
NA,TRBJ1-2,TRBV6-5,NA,CASSYRAGHYGYTF,TGTGCCAGCAGTTACCGGGCGGGACACTATGGCTACACCTTC
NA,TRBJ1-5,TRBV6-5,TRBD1,CASRRDRDGNQPQHF,TGTGCCAGCCGAAGGGACAGGGACGGCAATCAGCCCCAGCATTTT
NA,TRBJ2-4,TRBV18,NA,CASSPKDRLAKNIQYF,TGTGCCAGCTCACCGAAGGACAGACTAGCCAAAAACATTCAGTACTTC
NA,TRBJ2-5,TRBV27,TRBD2,CASIRLAGGEETQYF,TGTGCCAGCATCCGACTAGCGGGAGGGGAGGAGACCCAGTACTTC
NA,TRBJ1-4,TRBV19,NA,CASSIGFRVAEKLFF,TGTGCCAGTAGTATAGGTTTCAGGGTTGCGGAAAAACTGTTTTTT
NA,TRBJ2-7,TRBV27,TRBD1,CASSLSPGQNYEQYF,TGTGCCAGCAGTTTATCTCCGGGACAGAACTACGAGCAGTACTTC
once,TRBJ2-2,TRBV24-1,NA,CATSAPDMTGELFF,TGTGCCACCAGTGCCCCAGACATGACCGGGGAGCTGTTTTTT
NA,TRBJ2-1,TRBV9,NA,CASSPTGTSSYNEQFF,TGTGCCAGCAGCCCAACAGGGACGTCGTCCTACAATGAGCAGTTCTTC
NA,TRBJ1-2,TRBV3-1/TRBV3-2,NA,CASSQHHTSEVHGYTF,TGTGCCAGCAGCCAACATCATACATCAGAGGTCCATGGCTACACCTTC
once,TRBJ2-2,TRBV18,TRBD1,CASSLDHRGTGELFF,TGTGCCAGCTCACTCGACCACAGGGGAACCGGGGAGCTGTTTTTT
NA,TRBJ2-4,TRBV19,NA,CASANRENIQYF,TGTGCCAGTGCTAACAGGGAAAACATTCAGTACTTC
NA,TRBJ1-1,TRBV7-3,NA,CASSFGMNTEAFF,TGTGCCAGCAGCTTCGGGATGAACACTGAAGCTTTCTTT
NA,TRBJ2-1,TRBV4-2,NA,CASSQEWQGSNNEQFF,TGTGCCAGCAGCCAAGAGTGGCAGGGGTCTAACAATGAGCAGTTCTTC
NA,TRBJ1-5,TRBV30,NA,CAWSVVSDQPQHF,TGTGCCTGGAGTGTAGTTTCGGATCAGCCCCAGCATTTT
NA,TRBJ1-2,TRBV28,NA,CASREPPGRNNYGYTF,TGTGCCAGCCGCGAGCCCCCAGGCAGGAATAACTATGGCTACACCTTC
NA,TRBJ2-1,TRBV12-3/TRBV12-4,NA,CASSWDFYNEQFF,TGTGCCAGCAGTTGGGACTTCTACAATGAGCAGTTCTTC
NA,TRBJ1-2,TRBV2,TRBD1,CASSEQGDEGYTF,TGTGCCAGCAGTGAGCAGGGGGATGAGGGCTACACCTTC